A few counts support the clone carrying this TCR beta chain. The CDR3 ends on some other residue instead of the conserved phenylalanine or tryptophan, so this is likely a read error. The data originate from a study of T cells in Graves' hyperthyroidism and ophthalmopathy. Researchers amplified the TCR beta CDR3 regions from RNA transcripts. A first-round RT-PCR of the TCR CDR3 used the HTBI primer set. TCRdb re-analysed the multiplex PCR reads in MiXCR, keeping a single row per CDR3 protein. The profile covers some 700,000 distinct CDR3 sequences, with roughly a sixth appearing a single time and roughly a sixth taken by the ten largest. The sample comprised blood. The receptor was derived from a man aged 50 to 60 with Graves' hyperthyroidism.

The CDR3, as DNA: TGTGCCAGCAGTTACGGTGCGGGGGCGAAGACCGGGGAGCTGTTTATT. Protein: CASSYGAGAKTGELFI. The V gene is TRBV6-5, the J gene TRBJ2-2; maybe TRBD2 (7 bases). This CDR3 contains 16 residues. Germline loops: CDR1 MNHEY, CDR2 SVGAGI.